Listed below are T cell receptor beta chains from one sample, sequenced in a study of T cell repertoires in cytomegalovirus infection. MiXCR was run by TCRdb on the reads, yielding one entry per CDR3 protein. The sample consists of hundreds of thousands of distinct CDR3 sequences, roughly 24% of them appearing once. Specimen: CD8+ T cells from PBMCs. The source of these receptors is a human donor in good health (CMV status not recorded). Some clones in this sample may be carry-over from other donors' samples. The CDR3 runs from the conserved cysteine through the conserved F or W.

CDR3aa: CASSYSNIKDVGLAELDTYNEQFF; len: 24; j_gene: TRBJ2-1; v_gene: TRBV6-2/TRBV6-3
CDR3aa: CASSPRGGGAYNEQFF; len: 16; j_gene: TRBJ2-1; v_gene: TRBV7-6
CDR3aa: CSARDKSSYNEQFF; len: 14; j_gene: TRBJ2-1; v_gene: TRBV20-1
CDR3aa: CASSPVGLSYEQYF; len: 14; j_gene: TRBJ2-7; v_gene: TRBV7-9
CDR3aa: CASSQTKGGWTGELFF; len: 16; j_gene: TRBJ2-2; v_gene: TRBV4-1
CDR3aa: CASSSPEGKNIQYF; len: 14; j_gene: TRBJ2-4; v_gene: TRBV7-8
CDR3aa: CASAGEEQYF; len: 10; j_gene: TRBJ2-7; v_gene: TRBV7-6
CDR3aa: CASSYPAGFYNEQFF; len: 15; j_gene: TRBJ2-1; v_gene: TRBV6-2/TRBV6-3
CDR3aa: CASSHRRGEQFF; len: 12; j_gene: TRBJ2-1; v_gene: TRBV11-3
CDR3aa: CAISEGSTEAFF; len: 12; j_gene: TRBJ1-1; v_gene: TRBV10-3
CDR3aa: CASSKRASPHQPQHF; len: 15; j_gene: TRBJ1-5; v_gene: TRBV27
CDR3aa: CASSGGSRDTGETDTQYF; len: 18; j_gene: TRBJ2-3; v_gene: TRBV7-9
CDR3aa: CASSYSLAGYEQYF; len: 14; j_gene: TRBJ2-7; v_gene: TRBV6-2/TRBV6-3
CDR3aa: CASSQADKPGNTIYF; len: 15; j_gene: TRBJ1-3; v_gene: TRBV4-3
CDR3aa: CASSSSGFGVYNEQFF; len: 16; j_gene: TRBJ2-1; v_gene: TRBV5-1
CDR3aa: CASSPPGGRNEKLFF; len: 15; j_gene: TRBJ1-4; v_gene: TRBV4-3
CDR3aa: CASRGGLFLDEKLFF; len: 15; j_gene: TRBJ1-4; v_gene: TRBV10-2
CDR3aa: CASRPGLAGFDLFF; len: 14; j_gene: TRBJ2-1; v_gene: TRBV6-2/TRBV6-3
CDR3aa: CASTEDRVSYNEQFF; len: 15; j_gene: TRBJ2-1; v_gene: TRBV12-3/TRBV12-4
CDR3aa: CSAMTLGTGELFF; len: 13; j_gene: TRBJ2-2; v_gene: TRBV20-1
CDR3aa: CASSKPGGGNEQFF; len: 14; j_gene: TRBJ2-1; v_gene: TRBV27
CDR3aa: CASSRRELTEAFF; len: 13; j_gene: TRBJ1-1; v_gene: TRBV7-2
CDR3aa: CASSRSGADRENSPLHF; len: 17; j_gene: TRBJ1-6; v_gene: TRBV7-6
CDR3aa: CSARDFMALEGLAGGIQETQYF; len: 22; j_gene: TRBJ2-5; v_gene: TRBV20-1
CDR3aa: CASSPSDTIWYEQFF; len: 15; j_gene: TRBJ2-1; v_gene: TRBV12-3/TRBV12-4
CDR3aa: CGSIRTGADTQYF; len: 13; j_gene: TRBJ2-3; v_gene: TRBV6-6
CDR3aa: CASSFGTGDYQPQHF; len: 15; j_gene: TRBJ1-5; v_gene: TRBV6-2/TRBV6-3
CDR3aa: CASSPTDRGSNTEAFF; len: 16; j_gene: TRBJ1-1; v_gene: TRBV7-9
CDR3aa: CASSSWDPYEQHF; len: 13; j_gene: TRBJ2-7; v_gene: TRBV12-3/TRBV12-4
CDR3aa: CASSPRDQFLNYGYTF; len: 16; j_gene: TRBJ1-2; v_gene: TRBV7-9
CDR3aa: CSARDKETGHYGYTF; len: 15; j_gene: TRBJ1-2; v_gene: TRBV20-1
CDR3aa: CASSLDQGNTEAFF; len: 14; j_gene: TRBJ1-1; v_gene: TRBV7-9
CDR3aa: CASSSSDKRGSTDTQYF; len: 17; j_gene: TRBJ2-3; v_gene: TRBV7-6
CDR3aa: CASSLGQGTKETQYF; len: 15; j_gene: TRBJ2-5; v_gene: TRBV7-2
CDR3aa: CASSIGAGGERDNQPQHF; len: 18; j_gene: TRBJ1-5; v_gene: TRBV7-9
CDR3aa: CASGAGWNTEAFF; len: 13; j_gene: TRBJ1-1; v_gene: TRBV7-6
CDR3aa: CSAAREDSYTDTEAFF; len: 16; j_gene: TRBJ1-1; v_gene: TRBV20-1
CDR3aa: CAWTPFTASGGDLARTDTQYF; len: 21; j_gene: TRBJ2-3; v_gene: TRBV30
CDR3aa: CASSLGASVSNQPQHF; len: 16; j_gene: TRBJ1-5; v_gene: TRBV12-3/TRBV12-4
CDR3aa: CSAKDYEQFF; len: 10; j_gene: TRBJ2-1; v_gene: TRBV20-1
CDR3aa: CASSLLVGHPYEQYF; len: 15; j_gene: TRBJ2-7; v_gene: TRBV7-9
CDR3aa: CASSWTGGQLDTQYF; len: 15; j_gene: TRBJ2-3; v_gene: TRBV7-2
CDR3aa: CTSSLRASWETQYF; len: 14; j_gene: TRBJ2-5; v_gene: TRBV28
CDR3aa: CASSFWEEETEAFF; len: 14; j_gene: TRBJ1-1; v_gene: TRBV7-2
CDR3aa: CSAEGTSAQTQYF; len: 13; j_gene: TRBJ2-5; v_gene: TRBV20-1
CDR3aa: CSARGRGAGDTGELFF; len: 16; j_gene: TRBJ2-2; v_gene: TRBV20-1
CDR3aa: CATSSYRIGNTGELFF; len: 16; j_gene: TRBJ2-2; v_gene: TRBV15